The 10 T cell receptor beta chains below all came from one sample that was sequenced in a study of CD8 T cells in ankylosing spondylitis. TCRdb recomputed calls from the 5' RACE reads with MiXCR, one row per CDR3 protein. This table has tens of thousands of distinct CDR3 sequences, about 7% appearing once. Sequenced material: blood, either unsorted or a sorted T cell fraction (not recorded which). Receptors originate from a male donor with ankylosing spondylitis or in good health (not recorded which).

This clonotype was observed at least ten times. The gene calls are TRBV11-2 and TRBJ2-1, with 10 positions matching TRBD2. Germline values: CDR1 SGHAT, CDR2 FQNNGV. This CDR3 comprises 15 residues. Trimming removed 8 bases from V and 8 bases from J; junction bases left unmatched: 12. The CDR3 here is CASSSGTSAIYEQFF. In nucleotides, the CDR3 is TGTGCCAGCTCGTCCGGGACTAGCGCCATTTATGAGCAGTTCTTC.

At least ten counts were recorded for this clonotype. This rearrangement joins TRBV27 to TRBJ1-2, with D unresolved. There are 13 residues in the CDR3. V lost 5 bases and J lost 6, with 13 bases in between. Germline assignment: CDR1 MNHEY and CDR2 SMNVEV (reference sequence). In DNA form, the CDR3 reads TGTGCCAGCAGTCCAGGAGGGCGCAATGGCTACACCTTC. Its protein product is CASSPGGRNGYTF.

This clonotype appeared a single time. In nucleotides, the CDR3 is TGTGCCAGCAGCTTGGAAAGGGCCTGGGACACCGGGGAGCTGTTTTTT. This translates into CASSLERAWDTGELFF. The chain links TRBV5-4 to TRBJ2-2; D call uncertain. CDR1 is SGHNT and CDR2 is YYREEE in the germline V gene (reference sequence). The CDR3 length is 16 residues. Trimming took 0 bases from V and 3 from J, leaving 12 bases between them. Combining the CDR3 with reference TRBV5-4 and TRBJ2-2 gives the whole variable domain ETGVTQSPTHLIKTRGQQVTLRCSSQSGHNTVSWYQQALGQGPQFIFQYYREEENGRGNFPPRFSGLQFPNYSSELNVNALELDDSALYLCASSLERAWDTGELFFGEGSRLTVL.

In regard to this clonotype: A much larger clone lies one base from this, so it may be a read error. The chain has TRBV12-3 or TRBV12-4 and TRBJ2-7; D not resolved. V dropped 3 bases and J dropped 2 bases, with 5 bases sitting between them. This CDR3 has 12 residues. The CDR3 here is CASSFGAYEQYF. The CDR3 DNA follows: TGTGCCAGCAGTTTTGGGGCCTACGAGCAGTACTTC.

This clonotype was seen a few times. The genes are TRBV5-1 and TRBJ2-7; either TRBD1 or TRBD2 may supply D (6 bases each). V lost 4 bases and J 2 bases, leaving 13 bases between the germline ends. Germline-derived CDR1 and CDR2 are SGHRS and YFSETQ. This CDR3 has 14 residues. DNA of the CDR3: TGCGCCAGCAGCCCACAGGGACTGGCCTACGAGCAGTACTTC. It codes for CASSPQGLAYEQYF.

Ten or more counts support this clonotype. The rearrangement joins TRBV10-3 to TRBJ2-1; TRBD1 might be the D (5 bases). Trimming shortened V by 0 bases and J by 14 bases, and 11 bases separated the two germline ends. Germline V gene lookup returns CDR1 ENHRY and CDR2 SYGVKD. CDR3 length equals 12 residues. The CDR3 spells CAISESGAEEFF. The CDR3 DNA reads TGTGCCATCAGTGAGTCTGGGGCAGAAGAGTTCTTC.

This clonotype was recorded at least ten times. CDR3 nucleotides: TGTGCCAGCAGCCAAGCTTGGGCTAGCGGGCTTGGATACGAGCAGTACTTC. Protein product: CASSQAWASGLGYEQYF. V and J are TRBV4-2 and TRBJ2-7; TRBD2 matches 8 bases. The trim removed 1 base at V and 4 bases at J, leaving 12 bases unmatched. CDR3 length: 17 residues. The germline V gene has CDR1 LGHNA and CDR2 YNFKEQ.

This clonotype has a count of ten or more. This chain joins TRBV7-2 and TRBJ2-3; the D is unclear. V was cut by 4 bases and J by 4 bases, with 12 bases left in between. Germline V lookup: CDR1 SGHTA, CDR2 FQGNSA. CDR3 length: 14 amino acids. The CDR3 reads CASSSGHKADTQYF. For the CDR3, the DNA is TGTGCCAGCAGCTCAGGCCATAAGGCAGATACGCAGTATTTT.

In this sample, this clonotype turned up many times. This chain connects TRBV29-1 to TRBJ2-5, with 8 bases matching TRBD1. Germline assignment: CDR1 SQVTM and CDR2 ANQGSEA. The CDR3 runs to 12 residues. V lost 7 bases, J lost 3 bases, and 4 bases stayed unmatched. The CDR3 bases are TGCAGCGGACGACAGGGGAAAGAGACCCAGTACTTC. It translates to CSGRQGKETQYF.

This clonotype was seen repeatedly, ten times or more. J is TRBJ2-1 and V is TRBV12-3 or TRBV12-4; 12 nucleotides agree with TRBD1. The CDR3 is 15 amino acids. The junction had 1 base not matched to a gene; V was cut back by 3 bases and J by 4 bases. CDR3 sequence reads: CASSLGQGAYNEQFF. The CDR3 region has the DNA TGTGCCAGCAGTTTGGGACAGGGGGCGTACAATGAGCAGTTCTTC.